Shown below are 7 T cell receptor beta chains from a single sample sequenced in a study of blood T cell repertoires in COVID-19. Produced via immunoSEQ multiplex PCR; TCRdb's table is partial and in-frame only. The profile covers some 200,000 clones, with roughly 82% appearing a single time and around 12% taken by the ten largest. The sequencing input was peripheral blood. The receptors derive from a woman aged 40 to 55 with acute or convalescent COVID-19.

This clone was found a few times. The chain joins TRBV7-2 to TRBJ2-5; D not certain. Germline CDR1 reads SGHTA; CDR2 reads FQGNSA. Trimming left V 2 bases short and J 10 bases short, with 14 bases between. This CDR3 has 13 amino acids. The CDR3 DNA reads TGTGCCAGCAGCTTATCGGGTAGTGCAAACCAGTACTTC. As protein: CASSLSGSANQYF.

This CDR3 reads CASSPRDSYNSPLHF. The CDR3 DNA reads as TGTGCCAGCAGCCCACGGGACAGCTATAATTCACCCCTCCACTTT. This chain links TRBV7-2 with TRBJ1-6, with 7 bases aligning to TRBD1. Germline loops: CDR1 SGHTA, CDR2 FQGNSA. The CDR3 totals 15 residues. The junction had 4 bases not matched to a gene; V was cut back by 5 bases and J by 3 bases.

This clone was picked up a small number of times. The rearrangement links TRBV4-1 to TRBJ2-5; TRBD2 matches at 7 bases. This CDR3 contains 17 residues. V dropped 0 bases and J dropped 0; count of bases not matched to a gene: 7. Per the germline V gene, CDR1 is MGHRA and CDR2 is YSYEKL. CDR3 nucleotides: TGCGCCAGCAGCCAAGAAGGGAGGGAGGACTACCAAGAGACCCAGTACTTC. This translates into CASSQEGREDYQETQYF.

The rearrangement uses TRBV24-1 and TRBJ2-1, with 7 bases that match TRBD2. CDR3 size: 15 residues. With 7 bases clipped from V and 4 bases from J, the junction kept 9 bases outside the gene matches. The germline CDR1 and CDR2 sequences are KGHDR and SFDVKD. The CDR3 bases are TGTGCCACCAGCGTCCGGGGGGAAAGGTACAATGAGCAGTTCTTC. As protein: CATSVRGERYNEQFF.

The chain employs TRBV2 and TRBJ1-1; perhaps TRBD1 as D (6 bases). Germline values: CDR1 SNHLY, CDR2 FYNNEI. Trimming left V 8 bases short and J 1 base short, with 11 bases between. This CDR3 has 13 amino acids. CDR3 residues: CASRDTSNTEAFF. CDR3 nucleotide sequence: TGTGCCAGCCGGGACACCTCGAACACTGAAGCTTTCTTT.

The chain is built from TRBV5-4 and TRBJ2-3, with 9 bases that match TRBD2. Losses at the gene ends were 2 bases for V and 2 bases for J; bases not matched to a gene: 3. The germline V gene has CDR1 SGHNT and CDR2 YYREEE (reference sequence). The CDR3 has 15 amino acids. The CDR3: CASSFGTSPTDTQYF. The DNA of the CDR3 is TGTGCCAGCAGCTTCGGGACTAGCCCCACAGATACGCAGTATTTT.

The chain has TRBV3-1 (or the pseudogene TRBV3-2) and TRBJ1-2; 7 nucleotides line up with TRBD1. CDR1 is LGHDT, CDR2 YNNKEL, per germline (reference sequence). CDR3 length: 13 amino acids. The V gene end was trimmed by 3 bases and the J gene end by 8 bases; junction bases not matched to a gene: 6. In DNA, the CDR3 is TGTGCCAGCAGCCAGTACAGGGGCCTCGGCTACACCTTC. The encoded protein is CASSQYRGLGYTF.